This TCR beta chain is drawn from a study of shared clonotypes between healthy human individuals. On the study more broadly: In total, the donors were two women and three men aged 18 to 49.

The CDR3 covers 15 residues. Germline V gene lookup returns CDR1 SGHRS and CDR2 YFSETQ. V lost 4 bases to trimming and J lost 3 bases; unmatched junction nucleotides: 3. This table comes from immunoSEQ multiplex PCR, and its TCRdb copy is limited to in-frame clones, with some not included. The sample yields 2 million to 3 million clones, roughly 93% seen once. None of the donors, who were healthy HIV-negative adults, had recently had acute infections or vaccinations. Donors were Caucasian adults residing in Nashville, Tennessee, USA. It was into CD45RA+ naive and CD45RA-negative memory subsets that the CD4+ cells were split. Turning to this clone: This same CDR3 is encoded by further DNA sequences in the sample.

The V gene is TRBV5-1, the J gene TRBJ2-7; 14 nucleotides agree with TRBD2. This receptor was obtained from a man in his late teens or twenties in good health. Some clones in this sample may be carry-over from other donors' samples. The specimen sequenced was naive CD4+ T cells from PBMCs. Subset of the sample: CD45RA+ positively selected. CDR3 amino acids: CASSAGLAGGYEQYF. The CDR3 DNA is TGCGCCAGCAGCGCAGGACTAGCGGGGGGCTACGAGCAGTACTTC.